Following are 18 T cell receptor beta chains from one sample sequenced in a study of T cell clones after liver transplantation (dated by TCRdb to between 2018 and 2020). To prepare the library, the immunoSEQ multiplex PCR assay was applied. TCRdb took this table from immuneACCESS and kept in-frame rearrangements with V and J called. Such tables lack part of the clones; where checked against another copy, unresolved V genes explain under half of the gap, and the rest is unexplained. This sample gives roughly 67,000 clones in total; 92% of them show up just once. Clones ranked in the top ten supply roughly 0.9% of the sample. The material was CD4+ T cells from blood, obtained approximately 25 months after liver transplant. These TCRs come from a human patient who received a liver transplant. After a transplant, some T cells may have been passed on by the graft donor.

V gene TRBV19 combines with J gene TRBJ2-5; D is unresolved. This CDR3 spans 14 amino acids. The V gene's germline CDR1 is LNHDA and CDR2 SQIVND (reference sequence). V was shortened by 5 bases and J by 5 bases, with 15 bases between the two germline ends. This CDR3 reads CASSPRRAGETQYF. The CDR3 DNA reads TGTGCCAGTAGTCCCCGACGGGCCGGCGAGACCCAGTACTTC.

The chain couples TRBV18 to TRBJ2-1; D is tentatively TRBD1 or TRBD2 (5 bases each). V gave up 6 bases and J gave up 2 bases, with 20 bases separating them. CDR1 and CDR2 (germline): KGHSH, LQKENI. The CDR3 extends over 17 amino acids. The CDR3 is CASSRLTWDGTYNEQFF. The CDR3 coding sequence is TGTGCCAGCTCGCGCCTCACCTGGGACGGGACCTACAATGAGCAGTTCTTC.

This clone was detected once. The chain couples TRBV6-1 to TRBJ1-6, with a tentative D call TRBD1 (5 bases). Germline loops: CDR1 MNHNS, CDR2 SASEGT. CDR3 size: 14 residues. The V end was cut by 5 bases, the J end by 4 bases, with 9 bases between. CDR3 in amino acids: CASSSGPYNSPLHF. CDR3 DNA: TGTGCCAGCAGTTCGGGACCTTATAATTCACCCCTCCACTTT.

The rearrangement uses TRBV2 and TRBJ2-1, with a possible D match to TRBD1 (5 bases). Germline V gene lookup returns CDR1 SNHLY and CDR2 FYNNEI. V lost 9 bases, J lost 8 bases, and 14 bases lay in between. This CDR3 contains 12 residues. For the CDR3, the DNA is TGTGCCAGTAGGGGCCTTGGGGATGAGCAGTTCTTC. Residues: CASRGLGDEQFF.

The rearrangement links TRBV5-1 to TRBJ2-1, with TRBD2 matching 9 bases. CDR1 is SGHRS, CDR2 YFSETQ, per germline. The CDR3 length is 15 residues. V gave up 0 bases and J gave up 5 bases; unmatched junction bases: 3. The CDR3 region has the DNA TGCGCCAGCAGCTTGGCCGGGACTAGCAACAATGAGCAGTTCTTC. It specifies CASSLAGTSNNEQFF.

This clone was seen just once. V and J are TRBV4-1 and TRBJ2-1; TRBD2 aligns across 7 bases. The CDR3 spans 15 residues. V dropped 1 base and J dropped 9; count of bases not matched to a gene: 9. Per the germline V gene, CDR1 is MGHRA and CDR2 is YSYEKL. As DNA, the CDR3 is TGCGCCAGCAGCCAAGCGGGAGGTCAAGGGAGTGAGCAGTTCTTC. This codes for CASSQAGGQGSEQFF.

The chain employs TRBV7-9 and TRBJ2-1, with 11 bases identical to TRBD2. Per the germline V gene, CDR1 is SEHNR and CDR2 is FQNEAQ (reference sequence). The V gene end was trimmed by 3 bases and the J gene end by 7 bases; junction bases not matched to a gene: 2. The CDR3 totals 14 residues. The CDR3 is CASSFTSGSNEQFF. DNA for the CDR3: TGTGCCAGCAGCTTTACTAGCGGGAGTAATGAGCAGTTCTTC.

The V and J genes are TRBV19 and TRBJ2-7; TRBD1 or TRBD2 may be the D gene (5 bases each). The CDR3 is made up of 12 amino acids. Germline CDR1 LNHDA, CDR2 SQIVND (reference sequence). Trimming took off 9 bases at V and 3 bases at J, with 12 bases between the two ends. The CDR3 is CASGAADYEQYF. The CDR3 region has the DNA TGTGCCAGCGGGGCAGCCGACTACGAGCAGTACTTC.

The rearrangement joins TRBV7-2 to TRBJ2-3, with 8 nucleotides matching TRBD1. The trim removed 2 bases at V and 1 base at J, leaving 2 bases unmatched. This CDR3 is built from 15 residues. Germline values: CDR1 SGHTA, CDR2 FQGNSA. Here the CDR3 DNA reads TGTGCCAGCAGCTTACAGGACAGGGGCACAGATACGCAGTATTTT. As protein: CASSLQDRGTDTQYF.

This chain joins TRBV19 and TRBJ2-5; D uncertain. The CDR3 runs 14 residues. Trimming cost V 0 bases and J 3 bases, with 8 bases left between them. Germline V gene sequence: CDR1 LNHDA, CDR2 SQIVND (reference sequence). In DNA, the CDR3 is TGTGCCAGTAGTATAGATCGGCAGGAAGAGACCCAGTACTTC. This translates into CASSIDRQEETQYF.

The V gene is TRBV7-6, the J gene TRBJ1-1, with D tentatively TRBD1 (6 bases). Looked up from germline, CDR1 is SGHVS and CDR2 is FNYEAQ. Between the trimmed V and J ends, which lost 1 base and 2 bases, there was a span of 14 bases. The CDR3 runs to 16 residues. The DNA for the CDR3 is TGTGCCAGCAGCTTAGTTCCCAGGGGACCAAACACTGAAGCTTTCTTT. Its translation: CASSLVPRGPNTEAFF.

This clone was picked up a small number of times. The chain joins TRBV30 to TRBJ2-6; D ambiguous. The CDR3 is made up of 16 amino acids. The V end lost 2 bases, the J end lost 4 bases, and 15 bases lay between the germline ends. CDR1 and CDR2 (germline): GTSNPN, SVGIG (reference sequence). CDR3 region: CAWSYSGPGGANVLTF. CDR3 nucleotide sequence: TGTGCCTGGAGTTATTCAGGCCCCGGGGGGGCCAACGTCCTGACTTTC.

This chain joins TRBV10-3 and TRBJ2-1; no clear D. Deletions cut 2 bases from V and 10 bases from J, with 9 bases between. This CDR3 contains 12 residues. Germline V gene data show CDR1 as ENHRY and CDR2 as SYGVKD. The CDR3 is CAISEPLGEQFF. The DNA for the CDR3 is TGTGCCATCAGTGAGCCGCTGGGGGAGCAGTTCTTC.

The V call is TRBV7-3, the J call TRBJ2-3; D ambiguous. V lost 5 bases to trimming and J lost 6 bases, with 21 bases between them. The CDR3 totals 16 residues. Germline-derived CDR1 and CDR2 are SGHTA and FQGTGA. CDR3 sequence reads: CASSPAPYRLKDTQYF. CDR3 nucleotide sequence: TGTGCCAGCAGCCCAGCCCCGTATCGACTCAAGGATACGCAGTATTTT.

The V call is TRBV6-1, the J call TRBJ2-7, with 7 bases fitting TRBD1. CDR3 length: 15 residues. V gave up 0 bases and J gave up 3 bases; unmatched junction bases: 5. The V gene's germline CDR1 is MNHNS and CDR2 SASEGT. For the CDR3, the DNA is TGTGCCAGCAGTGAAGCGCGGACAGGAAGCTACGAGCAGTACTTC. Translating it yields CASSEARTGSYEQYF.

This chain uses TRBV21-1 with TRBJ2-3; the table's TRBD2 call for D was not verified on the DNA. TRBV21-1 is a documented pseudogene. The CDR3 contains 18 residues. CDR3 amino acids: CASTALAGGPPSTDTQYF. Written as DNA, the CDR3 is TGTGCCAGCACCGCACTAGCGGGAGGGCCCCCCAGCACAGATACGCAGTATTTT.

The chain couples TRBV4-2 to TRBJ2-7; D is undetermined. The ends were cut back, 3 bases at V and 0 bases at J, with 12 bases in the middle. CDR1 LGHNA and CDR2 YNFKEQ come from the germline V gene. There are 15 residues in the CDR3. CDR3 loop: CASSQSFGSSYEQYF. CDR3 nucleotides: TGTGCCAGCAGCCAGTCCTTTGGCAGCTCCTACGAGCAGTACTTC.

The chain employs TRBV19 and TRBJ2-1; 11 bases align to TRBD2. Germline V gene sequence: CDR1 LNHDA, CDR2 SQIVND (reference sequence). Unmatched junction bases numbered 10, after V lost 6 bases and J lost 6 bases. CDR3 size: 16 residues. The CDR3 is CASSILAGGLFNEQFF. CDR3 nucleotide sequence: TGTGCCAGTAGCATTTTAGCGGGAGGGCTGTTCAATGAGCAGTTCTTC. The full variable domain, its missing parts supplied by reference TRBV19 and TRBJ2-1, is DGGITQSPKYLFRKEGQNVTLSCEQNLNHDAMYWYRQDPGQGLRLIYYSQIVNDFQKGDIAEGYSVSREKKESFPLTVTSAQKNPTAFYLCASSILAGGLFNEQFFGPGTRLTVL.